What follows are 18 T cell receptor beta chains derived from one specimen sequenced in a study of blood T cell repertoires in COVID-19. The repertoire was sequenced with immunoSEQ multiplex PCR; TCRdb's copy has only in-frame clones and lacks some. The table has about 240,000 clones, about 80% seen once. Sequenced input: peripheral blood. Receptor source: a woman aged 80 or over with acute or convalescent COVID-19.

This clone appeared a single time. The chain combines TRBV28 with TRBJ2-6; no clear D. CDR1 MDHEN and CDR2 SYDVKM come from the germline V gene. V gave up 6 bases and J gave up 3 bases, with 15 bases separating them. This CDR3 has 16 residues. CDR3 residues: CASSTRRGYGANVLTF. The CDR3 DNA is TGTGCCAGCAGCACACGTCGAGGATATGGGGCCAACGTCCTGACTTTC. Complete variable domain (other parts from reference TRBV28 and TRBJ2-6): DVKVTQSSRYLVKRTGEKVFLECVQDMDHENMFWYRQDPGLGLRLIYFSYDVKMKEKGDIPEGYSVSREKKERFSLILESASTNQTSMYLCASSTRRGYGANVLTFGAGSRLTVL.

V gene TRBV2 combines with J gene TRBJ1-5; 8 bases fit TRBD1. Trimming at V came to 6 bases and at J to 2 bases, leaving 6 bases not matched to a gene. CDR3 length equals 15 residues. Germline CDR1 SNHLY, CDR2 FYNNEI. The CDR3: CASRDRGRGNQPQHF. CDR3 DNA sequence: TGTGCCAGCAGAGACAGGGGACGGGGCAATCAGCCCCAGCATTTT.

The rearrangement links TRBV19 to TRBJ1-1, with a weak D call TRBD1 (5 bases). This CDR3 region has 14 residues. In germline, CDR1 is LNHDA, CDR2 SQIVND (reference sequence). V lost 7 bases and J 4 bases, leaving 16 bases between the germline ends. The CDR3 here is CASIKGYPATEAFF. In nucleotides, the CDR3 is TGTGCCAGTATAAAGGGGTATCCGGCCACTGAAGCTTTCTTT.

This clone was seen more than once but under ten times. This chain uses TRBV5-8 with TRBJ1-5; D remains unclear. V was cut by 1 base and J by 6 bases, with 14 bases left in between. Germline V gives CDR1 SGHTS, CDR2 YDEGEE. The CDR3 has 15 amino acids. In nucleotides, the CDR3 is TGTGCCAGCAGCTTGAGAGGGAGCGGCCTTCAGCCCCAGCATTTT. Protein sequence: CASSLRGSGLQPQHF. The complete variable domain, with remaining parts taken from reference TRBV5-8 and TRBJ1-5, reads EAGVTQSPTHLIKTRGQQATLRCSPISGHTSVYWYQQALGLGLQFLLWYDEGEERNRGNFPPRFSGRQFPNYSSELNVNALELEDSALYLCASSLRGSGLQPQHFGDGTRLSIL.

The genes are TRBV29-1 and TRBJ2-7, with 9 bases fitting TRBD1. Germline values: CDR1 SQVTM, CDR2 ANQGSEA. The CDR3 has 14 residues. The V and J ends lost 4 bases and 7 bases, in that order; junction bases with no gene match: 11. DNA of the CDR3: TGCAGCGTTGGGACCATACAGGGGGCTGGAGAGCAGTACTTC. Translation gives CSVGTIQGAGEQYF.

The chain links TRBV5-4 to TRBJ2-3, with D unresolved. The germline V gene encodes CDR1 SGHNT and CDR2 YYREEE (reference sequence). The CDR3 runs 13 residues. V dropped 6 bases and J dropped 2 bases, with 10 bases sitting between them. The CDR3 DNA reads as TGTGCCAGCACTTCCAGATCCACAGATACGCAGTATTTT. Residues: CASTSRSTDTQYF.

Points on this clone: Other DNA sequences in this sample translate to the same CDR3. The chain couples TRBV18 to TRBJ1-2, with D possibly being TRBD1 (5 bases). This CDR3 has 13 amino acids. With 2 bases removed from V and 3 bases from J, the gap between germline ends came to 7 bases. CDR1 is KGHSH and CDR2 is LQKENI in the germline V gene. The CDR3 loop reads CASSPGTDYGYTF. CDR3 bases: TGTGCCAGCTCACCAGGGACTGACTATGGCTACACCTTC.

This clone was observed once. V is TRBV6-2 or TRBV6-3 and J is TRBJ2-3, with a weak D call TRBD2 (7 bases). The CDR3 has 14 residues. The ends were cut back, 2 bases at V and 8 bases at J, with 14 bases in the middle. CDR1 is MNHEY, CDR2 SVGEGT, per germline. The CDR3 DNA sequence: TGTGCCAGCAGTTACGTGGGGGGGCCAGCTACGCAGTATTTT. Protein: CASSYVGGPATQYF.

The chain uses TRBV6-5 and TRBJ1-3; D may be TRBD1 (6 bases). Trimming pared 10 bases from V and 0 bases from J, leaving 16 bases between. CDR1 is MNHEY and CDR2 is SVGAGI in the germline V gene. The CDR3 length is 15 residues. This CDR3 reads CAKIQGPLSGNTIYF. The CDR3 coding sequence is TGTGCCAAGATACAGGGTCCCCTCTCTGGAAACACCATATATTTT.

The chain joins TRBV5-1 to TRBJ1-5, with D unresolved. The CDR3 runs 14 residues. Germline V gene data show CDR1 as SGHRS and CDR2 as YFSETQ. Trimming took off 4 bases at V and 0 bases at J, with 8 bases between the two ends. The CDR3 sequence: CASSPDNSNQPQHF. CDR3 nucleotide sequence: TGCGCCAGCAGCCCTGACAATAGCAATCAGCCCCAGCATTTT.

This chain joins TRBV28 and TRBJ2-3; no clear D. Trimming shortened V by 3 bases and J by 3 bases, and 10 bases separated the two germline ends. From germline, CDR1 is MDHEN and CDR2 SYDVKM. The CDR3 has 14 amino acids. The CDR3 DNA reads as TGTGCCAGCAGTTTGGTCAGTCTGACAGATACGCAGTATTTT. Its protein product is CASSLVSLTDTQYF.

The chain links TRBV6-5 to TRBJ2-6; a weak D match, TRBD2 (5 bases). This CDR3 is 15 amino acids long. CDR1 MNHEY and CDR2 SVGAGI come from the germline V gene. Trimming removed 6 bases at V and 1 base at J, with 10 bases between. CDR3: CASRNLASGANVLTF. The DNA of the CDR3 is TGTGCCAGCAGGAACCTAGCTTCTGGGGCCAACGTCCTGACTTTC.

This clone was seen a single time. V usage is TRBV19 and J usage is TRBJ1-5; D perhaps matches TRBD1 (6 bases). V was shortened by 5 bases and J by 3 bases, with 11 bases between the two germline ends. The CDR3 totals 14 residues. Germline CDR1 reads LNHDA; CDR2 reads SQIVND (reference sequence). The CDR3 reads CASSPTGINQPQHF. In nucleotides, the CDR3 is TGTGCCAGTAGTCCAACAGGGATCAATCAGCCCCAGCATTTT.

CDR3 residues: CASSLFRPSTGELFF. The DNA for the CDR3 is TGCGCCAGCAGCTTGTTCAGGCCTTCCACCGGGGAGCTGTTTTTT. The V and J genes are TRBV5-1 and TRBJ2-2; D is ambiguous. Germline V lookup: CDR1 SGHRS, CDR2 YFSETQ. The length of the CDR3 is 15 residues. V was trimmed by 1 base and J by 4 bases, leaving 11 bases between them. Filled out from reference TRBV5-1 and TRBJ2-2, the complete variable domain reads KAGVTQTPRYLIKTRGQQVTLSCSPISGHRSVSWYQQTPGQGLQFLFEYFSETQRNKGNFPGRFSGRQFSNSRSEMNVSTLELGDSALYLCASSLFRPSTGELFFGEGSRLTVL.

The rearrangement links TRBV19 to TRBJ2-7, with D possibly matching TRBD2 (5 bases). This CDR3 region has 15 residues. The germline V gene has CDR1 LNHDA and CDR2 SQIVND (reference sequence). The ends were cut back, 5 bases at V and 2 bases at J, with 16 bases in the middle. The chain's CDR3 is CASSFSWGDAYEQYF. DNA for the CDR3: TGTGCCAGTAGTTTTTCTTGGGGAGATGCCTACGAGCAGTACTTC.

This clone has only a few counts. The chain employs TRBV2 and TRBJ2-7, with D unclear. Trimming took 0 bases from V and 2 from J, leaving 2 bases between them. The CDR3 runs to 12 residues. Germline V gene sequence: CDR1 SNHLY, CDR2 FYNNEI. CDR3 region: CASSEATYEQYF. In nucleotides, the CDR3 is TGTGCCAGCAGTGAAGCCACCTACGAGCAGTACTTC.

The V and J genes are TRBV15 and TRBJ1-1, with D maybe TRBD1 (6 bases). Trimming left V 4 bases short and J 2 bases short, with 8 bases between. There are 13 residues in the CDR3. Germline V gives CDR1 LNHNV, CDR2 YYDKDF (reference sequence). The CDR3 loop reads CATSKDSNTEAFF. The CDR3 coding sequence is TGTGCCACCAGCAAGGACAGTAACACTGAAGCTTTCTTT. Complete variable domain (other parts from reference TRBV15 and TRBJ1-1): DAMVIQNPRYQVTQFGKPVTLSCSQTLNHNVMYWYQQKSSQAPKLLFHYYDKDFNNEADTPDNFQSRRPNTSFCFLDIRSPGLGDTAMYLCATSKDSNTEAFFGQGTRLTVV.

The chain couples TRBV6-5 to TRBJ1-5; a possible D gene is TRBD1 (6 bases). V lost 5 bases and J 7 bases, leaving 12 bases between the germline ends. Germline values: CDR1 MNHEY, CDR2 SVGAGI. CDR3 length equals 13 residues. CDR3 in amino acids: CASSPPTGQPQHF. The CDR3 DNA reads TGTGCCAGCAGTCCCCCCACAGGGCAGCCCCAGCATTTT.